Each of the 26 T cell receptor beta chains below was sequenced from the same sample in a study of blood T cell repertoires in COVID-19. Only in-frame clones appear in the TCRdb table, and some are missing; sequencing was by immunoSEQ multiplex PCR. The sample contains 100,000 to 150,000 clones, 84% of which appear only once. Sequenced input: peripheral blood. The source is a woman under 40 who had recovered from COVID-19.

This chain uses TRBV3-1 (or the pseudogene TRBV3-2) with TRBJ2-4; tentative D call: TRBD1 (6 bases). Trimming shortened V by 0 bases and J by 6 bases, and 15 bases separated the two germline ends. The germline V gene has CDR1 LGHDT and CDR2 YNNKEL (reference sequence). This CDR3 has 16 residues. DNA for the CDR3: TGTGCCAGCAGCCAAGATTCAGGGGCGCCCGGAAACATTCAGTACTTC. Its translation is CASSQDSGAPGNIQYF.

This chain links TRBV12-3 or TRBV12-4 with TRBJ2-7, with D possibly being TRBD1 (6 bases). V lost 6 bases and J 7 bases, leaving 13 bases between the germline ends. The length of the CDR3 is 12 residues. The CDR3 nucleotides read TGTGCCAGCAGCTCAGGGGTCTGGGAGCAGTACTTC. Translation gives CASSSGVWEQYF.

The gene calls are TRBV11-3 and TRBJ2-1; 8 bases match TRBD2. The CDR3 length is 15 residues. Losses at the gene ends were 5 bases for V and 3 bases for J; bases not matched to a gene: 6. Germline V lookup: CDR1 SGHNT, CDR2 YENEEA. The CDR3 DNA is TGTGCCAGCAGCCGAGGGACTAGTAACTACAATGAGCAGTTCTTC. Encoded protein: CASSRGTSNYNEQFF.

This sequence joins TRBV25-1 and TRBJ1-1; D ambiguous. V dropped 5 bases and J dropped 5 bases, with 12 bases sitting between them. The CDR3 sequence is 13 residues long. The V gene's germline CDR1 is MGHDK and CDR2 SYGVNS. CDR3 in amino acids: CASSQAGFTEAFF. CDR3 coding DNA: TGTGCCAGCAGTCAGGCTGGGTTTACTGAAGCTTTCTTT.

At least ten counts were recorded for this clone. J is TRBJ2-3 and V is TRBV4-1; 9 nucleotides line up with TRBD2. Germline V gives CDR1 MGHRA, CDR2 YSYEKL. Losses at the gene ends were 1 base for V and 1 base for J; bases not matched to a gene: 6. The CDR3 totals 17 residues. The CDR3 loop reads CASSQGGAGGGTDTQYF. CDR3 DNA: TGCGCCAGCAGCCAAGGGGGAGCGGGGGGAGGCACAGATACGCAGTATTTT.

This chain uses TRBV4-1 with TRBJ2-1; 9 nucleotides match TRBD2. The CDR3 length is 15 residues. CDR1 and CDR2 (germline): MGHRA, YSYEKL. The V segment lost 1 base and the J segment 9 bases; nucleotides outside the gene matches: 7. This CDR3 is CASSQASGNPGEQFF. The CDR3 DNA sequence: TGCGCCAGCAGCCAAGCTAGCGGGAATCCTGGTGAGCAGTTCTTC.

The chain carries TRBV9 and TRBJ2-3, with 11 positions matching TRBD2. Trimming removed 1 base from V and 2 bases from J; junction bases left unmatched: 6. The CDR3 totals 17 residues. Germline V gives CDR1 SGDLS, CDR2 YYNGEE. CDR3 coding DNA: TGTGCCAGCAGCGTAACCCCGACTAGCGGGGTCACAGATACGCAGTATTTT. Protein sequence: CASSVTPTSGVTDTQYF.

This clone was detected a few times. J is TRBJ1-1 and V is TRBV19; D may be TRBD1 (5 bases). Germline V gene lookup returns CDR1 LNHDA and CDR2 SQIVND (reference sequence). This CDR3 comprises 18 residues. The germline V and J ends were trimmed by 4 bases and 1 base, with 22 bases remaining between them. The CDR3 DNA reads TGTGCCAGTAGTAAACACAAAAAATTAAAAACAGGGAACACTGAAGCTTTCTTT. Residues: CASSKHKKLKTGNTEAFF. Full variable domain (outside the CDR3, taken from reference TRBV19 and TRBJ1-1): DGGITQSPKYLFRKEGQNVTLSCEQNLNHDAMYWYRQDPGQGLRLIYYSQIVNDFQKGDIAEGYSVSREKKESFPLTVTSAQKNPTAFYLCASSKHKKLKTGNTEAFFGQGTRLTVV.

This chain connects TRBV29-1 to TRBJ1-1, with D perhaps matching TRBD1 (5 bases). The CDR3 sequence is 13 residues long. Germline lookup yields CDR1 SQVTM and CDR2 ANQGSEA. V lost 6 bases, J lost 1 base, and 12 bases lay in between. The CDR3 loop is CSVKGDTNTEAFF. The CDR3 coding sequence is TGCAGCGTCAAAGGGGATACGAACACTGAAGCTTTCTTT.

The genes are TRBV19 and TRBJ1-1; D not certain. This CDR3 comprises 13 residues. Germline V lookup: CDR1 LNHDA, CDR2 SQIVND (reference sequence). Trimming pared 6 bases from V and 0 bases from J, leaving 8 bases between. Here the CDR3 reads CASRQFMNTEAFF. The CDR3 nucleotides read TGTGCCAGTAGGCAGTTCATGAACACTGAAGCTTTCTTT.

The chain joins TRBV3-1 (or the pseudogene TRBV3-2) to TRBJ1-2, with D tentatively TRBD1 (6 bases). With 1 base removed from V and 0 bases from J, the gap between germline ends came to 15 bases. This CDR3 has 17 amino acids. The germline gives CDR1 LGHDT, CDR2 YNNKEL (reference sequence). The CDR3, as DNA: TGTGCCAGCAGCCAAGGGAGAGCACAGGGTCCTAACTATGGCTACACCTTC. This gives the protein CASSQGRAQGPNYGYTF.

This chain uses TRBV9 with TRBJ2-7; D is unclear. The germline gives CDR1 SGDLS, CDR2 YYNGEE. V lost 0 bases and J 2 bases, leaving 9 bases between the germline ends. The CDR3 length is 14 residues. CDR3 amino acids: CASSVGVSPYEQYF. DNA of the CDR3: TGTGCCAGCAGCGTAGGGGTTAGCCCCTACGAGCAGTACTTC.

The chain employs TRBV6-5 and TRBJ2-1, with a weak D call TRBD2 (6 bases). Germline V gene lookup returns CDR1 MNHEY and CDR2 SVGAGI. The CDR3 extends over 14 amino acids. V dropped 6 bases and J dropped 3 bases, with 12 bases sitting between them. CDR3 nucleotide sequence: TGTGCCAGCAGCCTTAGCGGAAACTACAATGAGCAGTTCTTC. This gives the protein CASSLSGNYNEQFF.

This clone is a singleton in its sample. The chain carries TRBV5-6 and TRBJ2-7, with no clear D. Germline-derived CDR1 and CDR2 are SGHDT and YYEEEE. V lost 1 base and J 3 bases, leaving 8 bases between the germline ends. The CDR3 length is 13 residues. CDR3 residues: CASSLRRLYEQYF. DNA of the CDR3: TGTGCCAGCAGCTTGCGCAGACTCTACGAGCAGTACTTC.

This chain uses TRBV5-1 with TRBJ2-6; tentatively, D is TRBD2 (5 bases). Germline-derived CDR1 and CDR2 are SGHRS and YFSETQ. The CDR3 is 16 amino acids. V lost 0 bases and J lost 3, with 10 bases in between. The CDR3 DNA follows: TGCGCCAGCAGCTTGGCGGCAGGAGGTGGGGCCAACGTCCTGACTTTC. Translating gives CASSLAAGGGANVLTF.

In its sample, this clone was seen a few times. This chain connects TRBV9 to TRBJ2-7; perhaps TRBD1 as D (6 bases). The CDR3 contains 14 residues. CDR1 SGDLS and CDR2 YYNGEE come from the germline V gene. Trimming cost V 4 bases and J 6 bases, with 17 bases left between them. CDR3 coding DNA: TGTGCCAGCAGCACCCGGACAGATTGGAGCGAGCAGTACTTC. As protein: CASSTRTDWSEQYF.

The genes are TRBV7-9 and TRBJ1-6; 7 nucleotides agree with TRBD1. The ends lost 6 bases at V and 7 bases at J; junction bases unmatched: 6. CDR3 length: 14 amino acids. Germline-derived CDR1 and CDR2 are SEHNR and FQNEAQ (reference sequence). The DNA for the CDR3 is TGTGCCAGCAGTCAAGAGACAGGGAATTCACCCCTCCACTTT. Protein sequence: CASSQETGNSPLHF.

The chain carries TRBV5-1 and TRBJ1-1; 10 bases line up with TRBD1. The CDR3 length is 17 residues. Germline V gene sequence: CDR1 SGHRS, CDR2 YFSETQ. V lost 4 bases, J lost 8 bases, and 17 bases stayed unmatched. CDR3 nucleotide sequence: TGCGCCAGCAGCCCTAAGGGGAAATTGACAGGGGGCGAAGAAGCTTTCTTT. Amino acid sequence: CASSPKGKLTGGEEAFF. The full variable domain, completed using reference TRBV5-1 and TRBJ1-1, is KAGVTQTPRYLIKTRGQQVTLSCSPISGHRSVSWYQQTPGQGLQFLFEYFSETQRNKGNFPGRFSGRQFSNSRSEMNVSTLELGDSALYLCASSPKGKLTGGEEAFFGQGTRLTVV.

V and J are TRBV7-9 and TRBJ1-3; perhaps TRBD1 as D (6 bases). V dropped 4 bases and J dropped 0 bases, with 16 bases sitting between them. The germline CDR1 and CDR2 sequences are SEHNR and FQNEAQ (reference sequence). The CDR3 spans 17 residues. The CDR3 spells CASSYQPQGLSGNTIYF. CDR3 sequence (DNA): TGTGCCAGCAGCTACCAACCCCAGGGGCTCTCTGGAAACACCATATATTTT.

V is TRBV27 and J is TRBJ1-2, with a tentative D call TRBD1 (6 bases). The CDR3 loop spans 13 amino acids. Per the germline V gene, CDR1 is MNHEY and CDR2 is SMNVEV (reference sequence). The V gene lost 2 bases and the J gene lost 8 bases, with 12 bases spanning the gap. The CDR3 sequence is CASSLVQGGGYTF. The CDR3, as DNA: TGTGCCAGCAGTTTAGTACAGGGTGGGGGCTACACCTTC.

V usage is TRBV2 and J usage is TRBJ2-2, with 10 nucleotides matching TRBD1. The V gene end was trimmed by 6 bases and the J gene end by 1 base; junction bases not matched to a gene: 2. The CDR3 has 15 amino acids. Germline CDR1 SNHLY, CDR2 FYNNEI. The CDR3 loop is CASRGQGMNTGELFF. The CDR3 DNA sequence: TGTGCCAGCAGGGGACAGGGGATGAACACCGGGGAGCTGTTTTTT.

This clone has more than one count but fewer than ten. Here the CDR3 reads CASSEFGPNEQFF. CDR3 nucleotides: TGTGCCAGCAGTGAATTTGGGCCCAATGAGCAGTTCTTC. The chain employs TRBV6-1 and TRBJ2-1; D not resolved. V was trimmed by 2 bases and J by 6 bases, leaving 8 bases between them. The CDR3 has 13 amino acids. Germline-derived CDR1 and CDR2 are MNHNS and SASEGT.

V is TRBV28 and J is TRBJ1-5; 10 bases line up with TRBD1. CDR3 length equals 15 residues. Trimming removed 5 bases from V and 4 bases from J; junction bases left unmatched: 5. The germline gives CDR1 MDHEN, CDR2 SYDVKM. CDR3 coding DNA: TGTGCCAGCAGTATCACGGACAGGGGGAATCAGCCCCAGCATTTT. It yields the protein CASSITDRGNQPQHF.

Points on this clone: The junction shows a germline mismatch at one end, possibly a read error. This sequence joins TRBV2 and TRBJ2-7; D possibly corresponds to TRBD1 (6 bases). This CDR3 region has 12 residues. From germline, CDR1 is SNHLY and CDR2 FYNNEI. DNA for the CDR3: TGTGCCAGCAGTGCCGACAGATGGGGGCTCTTCTTC. Translated: CASSADRWGLFF.

This clone was seen a single time. The J gene is TRBJ2-3, the V gene TRBV2; 7 nucleotides agree with TRBD1. The germline V gene encodes CDR1 SNHLY and CDR2 FYNNEI. The CDR3 runs 16 residues. V trimming: 5 bases; J trimming: 8 bases; junction bases outside the gene matches: 16. This CDR3 is CASSKDRDGEKVTQYF. For the CDR3, the DNA is TGTGCCAGCAGTAAAGACAGGGACGGTGAAAAGGTTACGCAGTATTTT.

The J gene is TRBJ2-7, the V gene TRBV10-1; D is undetermined. V lost 0 bases and J 3 bases, leaving 12 bases between the germline ends. Germline CDR1 reads WNHNN; CDR2 reads SYGVQD (reference sequence). The CDR3 is 15 amino acids. The CDR3 nucleotides are TGCGCCAGCAGTGAGTCGGCACAGAAGCACTACGAGCAGTACTTC. Residues: CASSESAQKHYEQYF.